A single sample gave rise to the 7 T cell receptor beta chains below, sequenced in a study of blood T cell repertoires in COVID-19 (TCRdb year 2020). Library prep was done by the immunoSEQ multiplex PCR assay. TCRdb retrieved this table from immuneACCESS and kept in-frame rearrangements only. Not all clones are present; in checked studies, unresolved V genes account for under half, and no reason is known for the remainder. The sample data list 300,000 to 350,000 clones, and approximately 89% of these were observed just once. In total, the top ten clones hold 1.5% to 2% of the sample. Material for sequencing was peripheral blood. Every receptor here comes from a woman aged 25 to 39 with COVID-19, enrolled during active disease.

The J gene is TRBJ2-2, the V gene TRBV27; D unresolved. CDR1 is MNHEY, CDR2 SMNVEV, per germline (reference sequence). The CDR3 is 12 residues long. Trimming stripped 3 bases from V and 6 bases from J, with 5 bases between. In DNA, the CDR3 is TGTGCCAGCAGTTTTGAGTCCGGGGAGCTGTTTTTT. The encoded protein is CASSFESGELFF.

The chain is built from TRBV12-3 or TRBV12-4 and TRBJ1-1; 7 bases are shared with TRBD1. Unmatched junction bases numbered 0, after V lost 4 bases and J lost 1 base. The CDR3 contains 13 residues. Here the CDR3 DNA reads TGTGCCAGCAGTTGGACAGGGAACACTGAAGCTTTCTTT. Translated: CASSWTGNTEAFF.

The chain carries TRBV2 and TRBJ1-5, with D tentatively TRBD1 (5 bases). Germline-derived CDR1 and CDR2 are SNHLY and FYNNEI. V lost 4 bases and J lost 2, with 9 bases in between. The CDR3 length is 14 residues. CDR3 region: CASSGPRGNQPQHF. The CDR3 nucleotides are TGTGCCAGCAGTGGGCCCAGGGGCAATCAGCCCCAGCATTTT.

This clone has just a few counts. The rearrangement joins TRBV3-1 (or the pseudogene TRBV3-2) to TRBJ1-2; TRBD1 might be the D (5 bases). Germline V gene data show CDR1 as LGHDT and CDR2 as YNNKEL (reference sequence). V dropped 8 bases and J dropped 2 bases, with 15 bases sitting between them. The CDR3 covers 14 residues. The CDR3 nucleotides read TGTGCCAGCTCAGGGTCGACCCTAAACTATGGCTACACCTTC. It translates to CASSGSTLNYGYTF.

This rearrangement joins TRBV10-2 to TRBJ2-3, with 10 bases that match TRBD2. V dropped 3 bases and J dropped 3; count of bases not matched to a gene: 3. CDR3 length: 15 amino acids. Germline CDR1 WSHSY, CDR2 SAAADI. The CDR3 region is CASSDPSGRTDTQYF. The CDR3 nucleotides read TGCGCCAGCAGTGATCCTAGCGGGAGAACAGATACGCAGTATTTT.

The rearrangement links TRBV6-5 to TRBJ1-6; D call uncertain. The CDR3 has 13 residues. CDR1 MNHEY and CDR2 SVGAGI come from the germline V gene. V lost 11 bases and J lost 1, with 9 bases in between. CDR3 bases: TGTGCCGTCAGGAGGTCCTATAATTCACCCCTCCACTTT. Its protein is CAVRRSYNSPLHF.

The DNA of the CDR3 is TGTGCCAGCAGTGAGCTACAGCAAAAAGCTTTCTTT. As protein: CASSELQQKAFF. The chain recombines TRBV2 with TRBJ1-1, with D unresolved. V was trimmed by 3 bases and J by 9 bases, leaving 11 bases between them. Per germline, CDR1 SNHLY and CDR2 FYNNEI. The CDR3 has 12 amino acids.